Below, one TCR beta chain is given with its context. Its antigen is not identified. This entry comes from a study of T cell responses to AZD1222 COVID-19 vaccine. Study in general: Analysis merged second doses at about 4 or about 12 weeks. Whole-study findings and limits: The donors showed a predominance of white British ancestry and of females, with possible underestimation of clonal diversity. Elevations in Spike-specific TCR breadth and depth followed administration of two AZD1222 doses.

Some clones are missing from TCRdb's copy, which holds only in-frame ones; the method was immunoSEQ multiplex PCR. The data show some 120,000 clones, 90% seen once. There are 15 residues in the CDR3. Germline CDR1 and CDR2: LGHDT and YNNKEL (reference sequence). V trimming: 3 bases; J trimming: 4 bases; junction bases outside the gene matches: 8. The input for sequencing was peripheral blood, taken on day 0 of AZD1222 vaccination. The chain has TRBV3-1 (or the pseudogene TRBV3-2) and TRBJ1-1, with TRBD1 identical over 7 bases. The origin of this receptor is an adult in good health. As DNA, the CDR3 is TGTGCCAGCAGCCATTACAGGGGAGGGGGCACTGAAGCTTTCTTT. This translates into CASSHYRGGGTEAFF.